These 10 T cell receptor beta chains were sequenced from one sample in a study of CD8+ T cells in alopecia areata. After isolation, RNA underwent reverse transcription to generate cDNA as the sequencing template. Using immunoSEQ multiplex PCR, the repertoire was profiled, and TCRdb retains in-frame clones only, with some absent. The table shows 100,000 to 150,000 clones, with less than 50% occurring only once. Source material: NKG2D-low CD8+ T cells sorted from blood. Every receptor here comes from a human donor with alopecia areata.

This clone is a singleton in its sample. V gene TRBV15 combines with J gene TRBJ2-7; 12 bases are a match to TRBD1. Per germline, CDR1 LNHNV and CDR2 YYDKDF (reference sequence). V lost 5 bases, J lost 7 bases, and 6 bases stayed unmatched. The CDR3 has 14 amino acids. The CDR3 DNA reads TGTGCCACCAGCCTGGGACAGGGGGCTGGAGAGCAGTACTTC. Protein sequence: CATSLGQGAGEQYF.

This clone has just one count. Other DNA variants within this sample encode the same CDR3. The rearrangement uses TRBV5-6 and TRBJ2-1, with no clear D. The germline CDR1 and CDR2 sequences are SGHDT and YYEEEE. The CDR3 is made up of 13 amino acids. Trimming cost V 0 bases and J 6 bases, with 7 bases left between them. This CDR3 reads CASSLGTGNEQFF. The CDR3 bases are TGTGCCAGCAGCTTGGGAACGGGCAATGAGCAGTTCTTC.

This clone turned up a few times. V and J are TRBV29-1 and TRBJ2-7, with 12 bases matching TRBD1. The V gene's germline CDR1 is SQVTM and CDR2 ANQGSEA. V shed 7 bases and J 4 bases; nucleotides not matched to a gene: 8. The CDR3 is 14 residues long. The CDR3 reads CSAVEGQGAYEQYF. CDR3 nucleotides: TGCAGCGCTGTCGAGGGACAGGGGGCGTACGAGCAGTACTTC.

The chain combines TRBV2 with TRBJ2-7; D is uncertain. The V end lost 4 bases, the J end lost 3 bases, and 4 bases lay between the germline ends. The germline CDR1 and CDR2 sequences are SNHLY and FYNNEI. The CDR3 spans 11 residues. In DNA, the CDR3 is TGTGCCAGCAGTGCCCTCTACGAGCAGTACTTC. Translating gives CASSALYEQYF.

The chain is built from TRBV6-5 and TRBJ2-7, with D perhaps TRBD2 (5 bases). V was shortened by 2 bases and J by 5 bases, with 10 bases between the two germline ends. Germline CDR1 reads MNHEY; CDR2 reads SVGAGI. This CDR3 is built from 13 residues. The CDR3 here is CASSYQAVDEQYF. Here the CDR3 DNA reads TGTGCCAGCAGTTACCAAGCGGTCGACGAGCAGTACTTC.

J is TRBJ2-7 and V is TRBV29-1, with a tentative D call TRBD1 (5 bases). Germline V gene data show CDR1 as SQVTM and CDR2 as ANQGSEA. The CDR3 is 12 amino acids. Trimming left V 2 bases short and J 5 bases short, with 10 bases between. The chain's CDR3 is CSVEQGSDEQYF. CDR3 DNA: TGCAGCGTTGAACAGGGTTCCGACGAGCAGTACTTC.

This sequence joins TRBV7-6 and TRBJ1-6, with a possible D match to TRBD1 (6 bases). The ends were cut back, 8 bases at V and 7 bases at J, with 12 bases in the middle. Germline CDR1 and CDR2: SGHVS and FNYEAQ. This CDR3 region has 13 residues. Here the CDR3 DNA reads TGTGCCAGCCAGACAGGAGGCAATTCACCCCTCCACTTT. Protein product: CASQTGGNSPLHF.

The chain carries TRBV29-1 and TRBJ2-3; D uncertain. Germline values: CDR1 SQVTM, CDR2 ANQGSEA. V lost 5 bases, J lost 2 bases, and 14 bases lay in between. The CDR3 is 14 amino acids. The CDR3 region has the DNA TGCAGCGTTTTTTCAGCTACCCACACAGATACGCAGTATTTT. Protein: CSVFSATHTDTQYF.

The CDR3 reads CASSFRGREAFF. The CDR3, as DNA: TGTGCCAGCAGTTTTCGGGGGCGGGAAGCTTTCTTT. This sequence joins TRBV28 and TRBJ1-1; TRBD1 is a possible D gene (6 bases). The ends were cut back, 3 bases at V and 8 bases at J, with 10 bases in the middle. This CDR3 has 12 residues. The V gene's germline CDR1 is MDHEN and CDR2 SYDVKM.

The rearrangement joins TRBV6-6 to TRBJ2-6; no firm D call. CDR3 size: 13 residues. V was pared by 2 bases and J by 2 bases, with 1 base between. Germline loops: CDR1 MNHNY, CDR2 SVGAGI (reference sequence). CDR3 in amino acids: CASSYPGANVLTF. DNA of the CDR3: TGTGCCAGCAGTTACCCTGGGGCCAACGTCCTGACTTTC.